The next 20 T cell receptor beta chains were all read from a single sample in a study of blood T cells in healthy people across ages. The use of a sample-barcoded 5' primer and a J-beta primer mix characterized a second PCR of about 7 to 12 cycles. TCRdb recomputed calls from the 5' RACE reads with MiXCR, one row per CDR3 protein. The sample contains hundreds of thousands of distinct CDR3 sequences, under 45% of which appear only once. Material for sequencing was blood. These TCRs come from a man aged 55 to 69 in good health.

This clonotype was seen only a few times. This sequence joins TRBV4-3 and TRBJ1-2, with TRBD1 as a possible D gene (6 bases). Germline CDR1 is LGHNA and CDR2 is YSLEER. Trimming removed 4 bases from V and 4 bases from J, with 16 bases in between. The CDR3 loop spans 15 amino acids. The CDR3 loop reads CASSLTDSPTYGYTF. CDR3 coding DNA: TGCGCCAGCAGCCTTACGGACAGCCCAACCTATGGCTACACCTTC.

The chain uses TRBV15 and TRBJ2-4; 10 nucleotides align to TRBD1. This CDR3 has 17 residues. V dropped 1 base and J dropped 13; count of bases not matched to a gene: 16. Germline V gives CDR1 LNHNV, CDR2 YYDKDF (reference sequence). The CDR3 protein is CATSRGQGQGYFREQYF. Here the CDR3 DNA reads TGTGCCACCAGCAGAGGTCAGGGACAGGGGTATTTCCGGGAGCAGTACTTC.

The gene calls are TRBV9 and TRBJ2-1; 7 bases fit TRBD2. V dropped 0 bases and J dropped 0; count of bases not matched to a gene: 9. This CDR3 comprises 18 residues. CDR1 is SGDLS and CDR2 is YYNGEE in the germline V gene. The CDR3, as DNA: TGTGCCAGCAGCGTAGATCTCCGATTAGCGGGCTCCTACAATGAGCAGTTCTTC. This gives the protein CASSVDLRLAGSYNEQFF.

J is TRBJ1-4 and V is TRBV5-1; 8 nucleotides match TRBD1. CDR3 length: 16 residues. V shed 3 bases and J 3 bases; nucleotides not matched to a gene: 7. The germline V gene encodes CDR1 SGHRS and CDR2 YFSETQ. CDR3 in amino acids: CASSSEPTGANEKLFF. The CDR3 DNA reads TGCGCCAGCAGCTCCGAACCGACAGGGGCTAATGAAAAACTGTTTTTT. Based on the CDR3 plus reference TRBV5-1 and TRBJ1-4, the full variable domain is KAGVTQTPRYLIKTRGQQVTLSCSPISGHRSVSWYQQTPGQGLQFLFEYFSETQRNKGNFPGRFSGRQFSNSRSEMNVSTLELGDSALYLCASSSEPTGANEKLFFGSGTQLSVL.

Ten or more counts support this clonotype. The gene calls are TRBV7-9 and TRBJ1-2, with a tentative D call TRBD1 (5 bases). CDR3 size: 15 residues. Germline V gene sequence: CDR1 SEHNR, CDR2 FQNEAQ (reference sequence). Trimming cost V 5 bases and J 0 bases, with 13 bases left between them. CDR3 loop: CASSPGTASNYGYTF. The CDR3 DNA follows: TGTGCCAGCAGCCCCGGGACGGCTTCTAACTATGGCTACACCTTC.

Worth noting for this clonotype: This may arise from a read error, as a much more abundant clone is one base away. The chain joins TRBV20-1 to TRBJ2-5, with 8 bases identical to TRBD1. This CDR3 region has 13 residues. The germline V gene encodes CDR1 DFQATT and CDR2 SNEGSKA (reference sequence). CDR3 bases: TGCGGTGCCACGACCCAGGGGGCGGAGACCCAGTACTTC. It codes for CGATTQGAETQYF.

This CDR3 is CASSTPSSYNEQFF. The CDR3, as DNA: TGTGCCAGCAGTACCCCCAGCTCCTACAATGAGCAGTTCTTC. The rearrangement joins TRBV6-2 or TRBV6-3 to TRBJ2-1; D remains ambiguous. The V and J ends lost 5 bases and 0 bases respectively, with 8 bases between them. Germline CDR1 is MNHEY and CDR2 is SVGEGT. This CDR3 region has 14 residues.

This chain links TRBV2 with TRBJ1-1; D is unclear. V was cut by 2 bases and J by 3 bases, with 10 bases left in between. This CDR3 has 14 amino acids. CDR1 and CDR2 (germline): SNHLY, FYNNEI. The CDR3 nucleotides read TGTGCCAGCAGTGAATCAGGCTGGGACACTGAAGCTTTCTTT. Translation: CASSESGWDTEAFF. Based on the CDR3 plus reference TRBV2 and TRBJ1-1, the full variable domain is EPEVTQTPSHQVTQMGQEVILRCVPISNHLYFYWYRQILGQKVEFLVSFYNNEISEKSEIFDDQFSVERPDGSNFTLKIRSTKLEDSAMYFCASSESGWDTEAFFGQGTRLTVV.

This clonotype was seen a handful of times. J is TRBJ2-7 and V is TRBV7-2; D may correspond to TRBD1 or TRBD2 (7 bases each). The germline CDR1 and CDR2 sequences are SGHTA and FQGNSA. Trimming cost V 5 bases and J 2 bases, with 16 bases left between them. The CDR3 has 15 amino acids. The CDR3: CASSVNRGLTYEQYF. In DNA, the CDR3 is TGTGCCAGCAGCGTAAACAGGGGACTAACCTACGAGCAGTACTTC. The complete variable domain, with remaining parts taken from reference TRBV7-2 and TRBJ2-7, reads GAGVSQSPSNKVTEKGKDVELRCDPISGHTALYWYRQSLGQGLEFLIYFQGNSAPDKSGLPSDRFSAERTGGSVSTLTIQRTQQEDSAVYLCASSVNRGLTYEQYFGPGTRLTVT.

The rearrangement uses TRBV20-1 and TRBJ2-3, with D perhaps matching TRBD2 (6 bases). The germline V gene has CDR1 DFQATT and CDR2 SNEGSKA (reference sequence). This CDR3 is 17 amino acids long. V lost 2 bases and J 3 bases, leaving 21 bases between the germline ends. The CDR3: CSARMWAGEDRTDTQYF. CDR3 coding DNA: TGCAGTGCTAGAATGTGGGCCGGGGAGGACCGGACAGATACGCAGTATTTT.

There are a few counts of this clonotype. The rearrangement joins TRBV20-1 to TRBJ2-5; D remains ambiguous. This CDR3 has 11 amino acids. Germline lookup yields CDR1 DFQATT and CDR2 SNEGSKA (reference sequence). V lost 0 bases and J 7 bases, leaving 6 bases between the germline ends. The CDR3 sequence is CSARDLGTQYF. DNA of the CDR3: TGCAGTGCTAGAGATTTGGGGACCCAGTACTTC.

The chain recombines TRBV3-1 with TRBJ2-1; possible D gene TRBD2, 5 bases. The V gene's germline CDR1 is LGHDT and CDR2 YNNKEL (reference sequence). V lost 5 bases and J lost 7, with 21 bases in between. This CDR3 spans 16 amino acids. For the CDR3, the DNA is TGTGCCAGCAGCATCGGATGGGGAGACTTGGAAAATGAGCAGTTCTTC. Its translation: CASSIGWGDLENEQFF.

The chain has TRBV7-3 and TRBJ2-3; 9 nucleotides align to TRBD1. The J segment lost 1 base and the V segment lost 5 bases, leaving 7 bases of the junction unmatched. Germline values: CDR1 SGHTA, CDR2 FQGTGA. The CDR3 is 16 residues long. In DNA, the CDR3 is TGTGCCAGCAGCATAGGGACAGGGTTAGGCACAGATACGCAGTATTTT. It translates to CASSIGTGLGTDTQYF.

The V and J genes are TRBV28 and TRBJ1-2; a weak D match, TRBD1 (5 bases). The CDR3 length is 14 residues. CDR1 and CDR2 from the germline V gene are MDHEN and SYDVKM. The V end was cut by 6 bases, the J end by 0 bases, with 11 bases between. The CDR3 is CASRGTLPNYGYTF. The CDR3 DNA follows: TGTGCCAGCAGGGGGACGTTGCCTAACTATGGCTACACCTTC.

This clonotype was observed a few times. A read error may be the cause here, since a much bigger clone is one base away. V is TRBV2 and J is TRBJ1-5; TRBD1 is a possible D gene (5 bases). Germline V CDR1 and CDR2: SNHLY, FYNNEI. V dropped 6 bases and J dropped 9 bases, with 18 bases sitting between them. The CDR3 spans 14 residues. The CDR3 DNA follows: TGTGCCAGCAGGGGGCGGTTAGGACATCGGCCCCAGCATTTT. It is translated as CASRGRLGHRPQHF.

V and J are TRBV5-8 and TRBJ2-3; no clear D. V was clipped by 4 bases and J by 6 bases, with 24 bases between them. Germline loops: CDR1 SGHTS, CDR2 YDEGEE. CDR3 size: 17 residues. CDR3 region: CASSRIYGQARVDTQYF. CDR3 nucleotides: TGTGCCAGCAGCCGCATATACGGTCAGGCCCGAGTGGATACGCAGTATTTT.

The V gene is TRBV7-8, the J gene TRBJ1-6; D gene uncertain. Germline CDR1 and CDR2: SGHVS and FQNEAQ. CDR3 size: 11 residues. Trimming left V 5 bases short and J 9 bases short, with 5 bases between. For the CDR3, the DNA is TGTGCCAGCAGCAACCTTTCACCCCTCCACTTT. Its protein is CASSNLSPLHF. Drawing the rest from reference TRBV7-8 and TRBJ1-6, the complete variable domain is GAGVSQSPRYKVAKRGQDVALRCDPISGHVSLFWYQQALGQGPEFLTYFQNEAQLDKSGLPSDRFFAERPEGSVSTLKIQRTQQEDSAVYLCASSNLSPLHFGNGTRLTVT.

The rearrangement joins TRBV29-1 to TRBJ1-2; no firm D call. The CDR3 extends over 13 amino acids. Germline values: CDR1 SQVTM, CDR2 ANQGSEA. V lost 7 bases and J 4 bases, leaving 16 bases between the germline ends. The CDR3 DNA is TGCAGCGCCGCGGGAGGGCTGGGCTATGGCTACACCTTC. It yields the protein CSAAGGLGYGYTF.

This clonotype showed up just once. The V call is TRBV24-1, the J call TRBJ2-2, with D uncertain. Looked up from germline, CDR1 is KGHDR and CDR2 is SFDVKD. The CDR3 consists of 17 residues. The V end was cut by 4 bases, the J end by 6 bases, with 20 bases between. The CDR3 DNA reads as TGTGCCACCAGTGACCTACCGTACAAAGGTGGTTCCGGGGAGCTGTTTTTT. Translating gives CATSDLPYKGGSGELFF.

The rearrangement links TRBV11-3 to TRBJ1-2, with 8 bases fitting TRBD1. The V gene end was trimmed by 4 bases and the J gene end by 7 bases; junction bases not matched to a gene: 5. The CDR3 is made up of 13 amino acids. Germline CDR1 is SGHNT and CDR2 is YENEEA. DNA of the CDR3: TGTGCCAGCAGCTCCAGGGGGCTGGTTGGCTACACCTTC. It is translated as CASSSRGLVGYTF.